One sample yielded the 26 T cell receptor beta chains listed below, sequenced in a study of CD8 T cells in ankylosing spondylitis. TCRdb re-called the 5' RACE reads through MiXCR, storing one row per CDR3 protein. The sample lists about 69,000 distinct CDR3 sequences, approximately 5% occurring once. Sequencing was done on a sample of blood, either unsorted or a sorted T cell fraction (not recorded which). These receptors all stem from a male donor with ankylosing spondylitis or in good health (not recorded which).

This clonotype was recorded at least ten times. The chain uses TRBV6-2 or TRBV6-3 and TRBJ1-2; TRBD1 matches 8 bases. V lost 8 bases, J lost 5 bases, and 7 bases stayed unmatched. The germline gives CDR1 MNHEY, CDR2 SVGEGT. The CDR3 loop spans 13 amino acids. Here the CDR3 DNA reads TGTGCCAGCCTCCGGGACAGGTTTTATGGCTACACCTTC. It specifies CASLRDRFYGYTF.

Comments on this clonotype: A junction boundary mismatches the germline segment, possibly from a read error. The genes are TRBV4-3 and TRBJ2-3, with D maybe TRBD1 (6 bases). CDR1 and CDR2 from the germline V gene are LGHNA and YSLEER. The CDR3 extends over 15 amino acids. The CDR3, as DNA: TGCGCCAGCAGCCAAGGGGGGCGCGACACAGCTACGCAGTATTTT. This sequence encodes CASSQGGRDTATQYF.

V and J are TRBV7-4 and TRBJ1-2, with 8 bases identical to TRBD1. The V gene end was trimmed by 1 base and the J gene end by 3 bases; junction bases not matched to a gene: 7. CDR1 and CDR2 (germline): SGHVT, SQSDAQ. The CDR3 is made up of 16 amino acids. The CDR3 DNA reads TGTGCCAGCAGCTTAGAGACAGGGGTTAAGGACTATGGCTACACCTTC. Protein sequence: CASSLETGVKDYGYTF.

This clonotype was seen repeatedly, ten times or more. The chain links TRBV6-1 to TRBJ1-4; D is uncertain. Germline CDR1 is MNHNS and CDR2 is SASEGT. The CDR3 spans 14 residues. Trimming shortened V by 6 bases and J by 0 bases, and 8 bases separated the two germline ends. CDR3 coding DNA: TGTGCCAGCAGCCTGTTTGCAACTAATGAAAAACTGTTTTTT. This encodes CASSLFATNEKLFF.

This clonotype was counted at least ten times. The chain is built from TRBV29-1 and TRBJ2-1; TRBD1 aligns across 9 bases. Germline CDR1 and CDR2: SQVTM and ANQGSEA. CDR3 length: 14 amino acids. The trim removed 8 bases at V and 8 bases at J, leaving 13 bases unmatched. The DNA for the CDR3 is TGCAGCTCTAACCCGGGACAGGGAGGCGATGAGCAGTTCTTC. The encoded protein is CSSNPGQGGDEQFF.

At least ten counts were recorded for this clonotype. The genes are TRBV5-1 and TRBJ2-3; D possibly corresponds to TRBD2 (7 bases). The CDR3 extends over 15 amino acids. CDR1 SGHRS and CDR2 YFSETQ come from the germline V gene. Trimming took 3 bases from V and 1 from J, leaving 12 bases between them. CDR3 sequence reads: CASSYFGGRTDTQYF. The CDR3 coding sequence is TGCGCCAGCAGCTACTTCGGGGGGCGCACAGATACGCAGTATTTT.

The table lists this clonotype with many counts. The J gene is TRBJ2-5, the V gene TRBV7-9; tentative D call: TRBD1 (5 bases). The ends were cut back, 1 base at V and 3 bases at J, with 9 bases in the middle. Germline V CDR1 and CDR2: SEHNR, FQNEAQ (reference sequence). The CDR3 consists of 14 residues. The CDR3 sequence: CASSLGGHEETQYF. CDR3 nucleotide sequence: TGTGCCAGCAGCTTAGGGGGCCACGAAGAGACCCAGTACTTC.

This clonotype was recorded many times. This chain links TRBV5-6 with TRBJ2-7; weak D call: TRBD1 (5 bases). With 2 bases removed from V and 1 base from J, the gap between germline ends came to 13 bases. There are 15 residues in the CDR3. Germline assignment: CDR1 SGHDT and CDR2 YYEEEE. CDR3 DNA: TGTGCCAGCAGCTTTTTGCAGGGTCAATCCTACGAGCAGTACTTC. Translating gives CASSFLQGQSYEQYF. The variable domain in full, completed from reference TRBV5-6 and TRBJ2-7, reads DAGVTQSPTHLIKTRGQQVTLRCSPKSGHDTVSWYQQALGQGPQFIFQYYEEEERQRGNFPDRFSGHQFPNYSSELNVNALLLGDSALYLCASSFLQGQSYEQYFGPGTRLTVT.

The sample holds many counts of this clonotype. The chain uses TRBV5-1 and TRBJ2-1, with D hard to call. The CDR3 is 15 residues long. Trimming shortened V by 3 bases and J by 0 bases, and 10 bases separated the two germline ends. The germline CDR1 and CDR2 sequences are SGHRS and YFSETQ. The CDR3 here is CASSSDQASYNEQFF. The CDR3 DNA sequence: TGCGCCAGCAGCTCGGACCAAGCCTCCTACAATGAGCAGTTCTTC.

This clonotype has more than one count but fewer than ten. The chain couples TRBV5-1 to TRBJ2-1, with D perhaps matching TRBD1 (6 bases). The CDR3 length is 15 residues. CDR1 and CDR2 (germline): SGHRS, YFSETQ. The V gene lost 3 bases and the J gene lost 3 bases, with 13 bases spanning the gap. This chain's CDR3 is CASSSGHSIYNEQFF. CDR3 nucleotide sequence: TGCGCCAGCAGCTCGGGACACTCGATCTACAATGAGCAGTTCTTC.

This clonotype has a count of ten or more. The chain employs TRBV18 and TRBJ1-3, with no clear D. The V gene lost 2 bases and the J gene lost 4 bases, with 15 bases spanning the gap. Germline V gene data show CDR1 as KGHSH and CDR2 as LQKENI. This CDR3 has 16 residues. The DNA for the CDR3 is TGTGCCAGCTCACCAGGACTACCCCTGGACGGAAACACCATATATTTT. Protein: CASSPGLPLDGNTIYF.

In its sample, this clonotype was seen many times. V is TRBV19 and J is TRBJ1-5; TRBD1 is a possible D gene (6 bases). From germline, CDR1 is LNHDA and CDR2 SQIVND (reference sequence). CDR3 length equals 17 residues. Trimming left V 5 bases short and J 3 bases short, with 20 bases between. CDR3 coding DNA: TGTGCCAGTAGTCAACCGGGGGGCGGGCAGTTCAATCAGCCCCAGCATTTT. This gives the protein CASSQPGGGQFNQPQHF.

This clonotype was picked up many times. The J gene is TRBJ2-5, the V gene TRBV7-8; either TRBD1 or TRBD2 may supply D (5 bases each). V was pared by 7 bases and J by 5 bases, with 20 bases between. The germline CDR1 and CDR2 sequences are SGHVS and FQNEAQ. This CDR3 has 15 residues. This chain's CDR3 is CASIHSEGLEETQYF. Written as DNA, the CDR3 is TGTGCCAGCATTCATTCTGAGGGGCTTGAGGAGACCCAGTACTTC.

The chain links TRBV12-3 or TRBV12-4 to TRBJ1-2; 8 nucleotides match TRBD1. The junction had 9 bases not matched to a gene; V was cut back by 5 bases and J by 7 bases. The CDR3 has 14 amino acids. In nucleotides, the CDR3 is TGTGCCAGCAGTCGGGACAGGTCTCGGTCTGGCTACACCTTC. It codes for CASSRDRSRSGYTF.

The sample holds many counts of this clonotype. J is TRBJ2-5 and V is TRBV29-1; D not certain. Trimming stripped 6 bases from V and 3 bases from J, with 23 bases between. Germline V gene data show CDR1 as SQVTM and CDR2 as ANQGSEA. The CDR3 covers 16 residues. In nucleotides, the CDR3 is TGCAGCGTGTCCCCCAACCAGTTCATAATTAAAGAGACCCAGTACTTC. Its translation is CSVSPNQFIIKETQYF.

This clonotype has a count of ten or more. This chain connects TRBV24-1 to TRBJ2-3, with a possible D match to TRBD1 (6 bases). CDR3 length: 16 residues. Germline V gives CDR1 KGHDR, CDR2 SFDVKD. V was cut by 1 base and J by 4 bases, with 14 bases left in between. In DNA form, the CDR3 reads TGTGCCACCAGTGATTTACCCCAGGGGAATGCAGATACGCAGTATTTT. Translation gives CATSDLPQGNADTQYF.

This clonotype was recorded a few times. At one boundary the junction diverges from the germline segment, which might be a read error. The V call is TRBV2, the J call TRBJ2-1, with 8 bases identical to TRBD2. The CDR3 has 18 residues. Germline lookup yields CDR1 SNHLY and CDR2 FYNNEI. DNA for the CDR3: TGTGCCTGCAGTTCCCTTCGCGGTACTAGCGGACTCTACAATGAGCAGTTCTTC. It translates to CACSSLRGTSGLYNEQFF.

In this sample, this clonotype turned up many times. V is TRBV7-3 and J is TRBJ2-5; D is undetermined. This CDR3 is 13 amino acids long. The germline V gene has CDR1 SGHTA and CDR2 FQGTGA. The V gene lost 5 bases and the J gene lost 3 bases, with 10 bases spanning the gap. The CDR3 DNA sequence: TGTGCCAGCAGCCCTTTAGAGGAAGAGACCCAGTACTTC. Translating it yields CASSPLEEETQYF.

This clonotype was recorded many times. The CDR3 reads CASSRTGAGTEAFF. The CDR3 nucleotides read TGTGCCAGCTCACGCACAGGGGCGGGCACTGAAGCTTTCTTT. The chain has TRBV18 and TRBJ1-1, with TRBD1 identical over 7 bases. CDR1 KGHSH and CDR2 LQKENI come from the germline V gene. Trimming removed 4 bases from V and 4 bases from J; junction bases left unmatched: 6. This CDR3 contains 14 residues. The full variable domain, rest sourced from reference TRBV18 and TRBJ1-1, is NAGVMQNPRHLVRRRGQEARLRCSPMKGHSHVYWYRQLPEEGLKFMVYLQKENIIDESGMPKERFSAEFPKEGPSILRIQQVVRGDSAAYFCASSRTGAGTEAFFGQGTRLTVV.

This clonotype has at least ten counts. CDR3 region: CASSLERGIRGDEQFF. In nucleotides, the CDR3 is TGCGCCAGCAGCTTGGAAAGGGGGATCCGGGGAGATGAGCAGTTCTTC. The J gene is TRBJ2-1, the V gene TRBV5-1; maybe TRBD1 (6 bases). Germline assignment: CDR1 SGHRS and CDR2 YFSETQ. This CDR3 is built from 16 residues. V gave up 0 bases and J gave up 8 bases, with 18 bases separating them. Full variable domain (remainder filled in from reference TRBV5-1 and TRBJ2-1): KAGVTQTPRYLIKTRGQQVTLSCSPISGHRSVSWYQQTPGQGLQFLFEYFSETQRNKGNFPGRFSGRQFSNSRSEMNVSTLELGDSALYLCASSLERGIRGDEQFFGPGTRLTVL.

This clonotype was observed many times. This may arise from a read error, as a much more abundant clone is one base away. The V gene is TRBV20-1, the J gene TRBJ1-1; 10 nucleotides align to TRBD1. Germline V lookup: CDR1 DFQATT, CDR2 SNEGSKA (reference sequence). This CDR3 is built from 16 residues. The CDR3 loop reads CCASLGTGVLNTEAFF. The CDR3 nucleotides are TGCTGTGCTAGTCTCGGGACAGGGGTGTTAAACACTGAAGCTTTCTTT.

This clonotype was detected ten times or more. The V and J genes are TRBV7-8 and TRBJ1-5; the D is unclear. Germline loops: CDR1 SGHVS, CDR2 FQNEAQ. Between the trimmed V and J ends, which lost 2 bases and 0 bases, there was a span of 17 bases. CDR3 length: 18 amino acids. The CDR3 nucleotides read TGTGCCAGCAGCTTAATTTCGGCAGAGAGTTATAGCAATCAGCCCCAGCATTTT. The encoded protein is CASSLISAESYSNQPQHF.

This clonotype was found many times. The CDR3, as DNA: TGTGCCAGCAGTTATAGGAGGGGTGGGCATGAGCAGTTCTTC. It translates to CASSYRRGGHEQFF. The J gene is TRBJ2-1, the V gene TRBV6-5; a weak D match, TRBD2 (6 bases). V was pared by 3 bases and J by 8 bases, with 14 bases between. The CDR3 extends over 14 amino acids. Germline V CDR1 and CDR2: MNHEY, SVGAGI.

This clonotype was recorded at least ten times. V gene TRBV12-3 or TRBV12-4 combines with J gene TRBJ2-1; D is ambiguous. V was trimmed by 4 bases and J by 6 bases, leaving 10 bases between them. The CDR3 is 13 amino acids. CDR3 residues: CASSSSPTNEQFF. As DNA, the CDR3 is TGTGCCAGCAGTTCCTCCCCTACCAATGAGCAGTTCTTC.

This clonotype came up many times. The V call is TRBV29-1, the J call TRBJ1-2, with D possibly matching TRBD1 (5 bases). Deletions cut 4 bases from V and 6 bases from J, with 15 bases between. Germline CDR1 is SQVTM and CDR2 is ANQGSEA. The CDR3 length is 13 residues. In DNA form, the CDR3 reads TGCAGCGTTGCGGGTCAGGGAGTGGATGGCTACACCTTC. This translates into CSVAGQGVDGYTF.

This clonotype was observed at least ten times. The rearrangement links TRBV20-1 to TRBJ1-1; 9 nucleotides agree with TRBD1. The junction had 8 bases not matched to a gene; V was cut back by 3 bases and J by 6 bases. Germline CDR1 reads DFQATT; CDR2 reads SNEGSKA (reference sequence). The CDR3 is made up of 14 amino acids. The CDR3 sequence: CSASGQGRSAEAFF. CDR3 DNA: TGCAGTGCTAGCGGACAGGGGAGAAGCGCTGAAGCTTTCTTT.